The rows below give T cell receptor beta chains drawn from one sample of a study of identifying expanded T cells in peripheral blood. Profiling relied on immunoSEQ multiplex PCR, and the TCRdb table lists in-frame clones only, not all of them. The data show about 130,000 clones, 75% to 90% seen once. Specimen: blood. These receptor sequences come from a person aged 18 to 75 in good health. The CDR3 runs from the conserved cysteine through the conserved F or W.

>TRBV6-4|TRBJ1-5
CASSRGRGQPQHF
>TRBV5-4|TRBJ1-1
CASSFTGDTEAFF
>TRBV7-6|TRBJ2-7
CASSLAGTGASYEQYF
>TRBV9|TRBJ2-2
CASSDRTQITGELFF
>TRBV5-1|TRBJ1-3
CASSSAGTASGNTIYF
>TRBV10-3|TRBJ2-1
CAISDPGPSYNEQFF
>TRBV6-5|TRBJ2-2
CASSSVPSTGELFF
>TRBV7-3|TRBJ2-1
CASSRQGGEQFF
>TRBV7-9|TRBJ1-4
CASSQGTGNEKLFF
>TRBV28|TRBJ1-1
CASSWGEGRDTEAFF
>TRBV28|TRBJ1-2
CASRWGLGYTF
>TRBV10-1|TRBJ2-2
CASSELGLAGGPVTGELFF
>TRBV5-1|TRBJ2-3
CASSHPSTDTQYF
>TRBV28|TRBJ2-1
CASRGLAGGHWNEQFF
>TRBV30|TRBJ2-1
CAWSPGTGFYEQFF
>TRBV18|TRBJ1-1
CASSSGGTEAFF
>TRBV5-8|TRBJ1-2
CASSLGPERGYTF
>TRBV6-4|TRBJ2-3
CASSEVASDTQYF
>TRBV2|TRBJ1-5
CASSGQGLYQPQHF
>TRBV10-2|TRBJ1-1
CASSESSQGNTEAFF
>TRBV5-1|TRBJ2-5
CASSWTSGSFQETQYF
>TRBV28|TRBJ2-5
CASRGAGRGQETQYF
>TRBV4-1|TRBJ2-2
CASSQAILAVANTGELFF
>TRBV10-3|TRBJ2-7
CAIGTDYEQYF
>TRBV2|TRBJ2-5
CASSLDNQETQYF
>TRBV5-1|TRBJ2-7
CASSQGHPYEQYF
>TRBV9|TRBJ2-7
CASSVRGGFGEQYF
>TRBV29-1|TRBJ1-1
CSVEALGGAFF
>TRBV7-9|TRBJ2-7
CASSHPTATYEQYF
>TRBV6-5|TRBJ2-7
CASSDFYEQYF
>TRBV5-1|TRBJ1-1
CASSPKPTGGAVDTEAFF
>TRBV7-8|TRBJ1-5
CASSLGQTLGNQPQHF
>TRBV7-2|TRBJ1-5
CASSPGQGAYSNQPQHF
>TRBV6-1|TRBJ2-7
CASSEARSEQYF
>TRBV7-3|TRBJ2-7
CASSLQENYEQYF
>TRBV10-3|TRBJ2-7
CAISGTGDSYEQYF
>TRBV5-1|TRBJ1-4
CASSLERTTEKLFF
>TRBV28|TRBJ2-7
CASRVTRNYEQYF
>TRBV14|TRBJ2-1
CASSQDKGGNERDTNEQFF
>TRBV9|TRBJ2-2
CASSVVSGLNTGELFF
>TRBV5-4|TRBJ1-1
CASSSRDRETSDTEAFF
>TRBV7-9|TRBJ2-7
CASSISGGSYEQYF
>TRBV10-3|TRBJ2-5
CAIGETSGQETQYF
>TRBV19|TRBJ1-2
CASSIANRDNYGYTF
>TRBV7-3|TRBJ1-3
CASSPRINTIYF
>TRBV6-5|TRBJ1-3
CASSYSMTGSGNTIYF
>TRBV11-1|TRBJ1-2
CASSARTYGYTF
>TRBV4-1|TRBJ2-3
CASSPRTVGTDTQYF
>TRBV9|TRBJ2-3
CASSSHGTSGDTQYF
>TRBV5-5|TRBJ1-5
CASSLQGPSNQPQHF
>TRBV5-1|TRBJ2-1
CASSLLGTGADYFDEQFF
>TRBV4-2|TRBJ2-7
CASSQDPGTSGSYEQYF
>TRBV21-1|TRBJ1-4
CASSKKKEKLFF
>TRBV10-1|TRBJ1-1
CASSEVPREAGGKNTEAFF
>TRBV5-1|TRBJ1-1
CASSQTGVNTEAFF
>TRBV6-1|TRBJ2-7
CASLRFYEQYF
>TRBV27|TRBJ2-1
CASSFGFPYNEQFF